Sequencing of this T cell receptor beta chain was carried out in a study of CD8+ T cells in alopecia areata. The authors extracted RNA and reverse transcribed it into cDNA as the sequencing template. Sequencing was performed with immunoSEQ multiplex PCR; in TCRdb, only in-frame clones are kept and a portion is missing. The sample consists of more than 95,000 clones, roughly two fifths of them appearing once. CDR1 is MNHEY and CDR2 is SMNVEV in the germline V gene (reference sequence). The CDR3 has 15 amino acids. Trimming pared 3 bases from V and 7 bases from J, leaving 19 bases between. The sequenced material came from CD4+ T cells sorted from blood. The receptor was isolated from a human donor with alopecia areata. The gene calls are TRBV27 and TRBJ2-7; D is possibly TRBD2 (6 bases). The CDR3, as DNA: TGTGCCAGCAGTTTGAACGGGGGAACCCCTGGGGAGCAGTACTTC. This encodes CASSLNGGTPGEQYF.